What follows are 7 T cell receptor beta chains derived from one specimen sequenced in a study of T cell responses to AZD1222 COVID-19 vaccine. Data came from immunoSEQ multiplex PCR; TCRdb stores just in-frame clones and leaves some out. In the table there are under 200,000 clones, about nine tenths of which are singletons. Specimen: peripheral blood, collected on day 0 of AZD1222 vaccination. The receptor set was obtained from an adult in good health.

The chain employs TRBV5-1 and TRBJ2-7, with TRBD1 matching over 10 bases. CDR3 size: 15 residues. With V trimmed by 4 bases and J by 2 bases, 6 bases remained unmatched. Germline assignment: CDR1 SGHRS and CDR2 YFSETQ. The CDR3 spells CASSHDRGLAYEQYF. CDR3 bases: TGCGCCAGCAGCCACGACAGGGGGCTAGCCTACGAGCAGTACTTC.

V is TRBV5-6 and J is TRBJ2-5; 16 bases line up with TRBD2. This CDR3 spans 15 amino acids. Per the germline V gene, CDR1 is SGHDT and CDR2 is YYEEEE. V shed 3 bases and J 8 bases; nucleotides not matched to a gene: 4. Here the CDR3 DNA reads TGTGCCAGCAGCTCCGGGACTAGCGGGGGGGACACCCAGTACTTC. It yields the protein CASSSGTSGGDTQYF.

This clone appeared a single time. The gene calls are TRBV6-5 and TRBJ1-4, with 7 bases that match TRBD1. V shed 5 bases and J 7 bases; nucleotides not matched to a gene: 7. The CDR3 covers 14 residues. Germline CDR1 reads MNHEY; CDR2 reads SVGAGI. The CDR3 here is CASSPDRIAEKLFF. The CDR3 region has the DNA TGTGCCAGCAGTCCGGACAGGATTGCTGAAAAACTGTTTTTT.

The chain joins TRBV30 to TRBJ2-7; no clear D. CDR1 is GTSNPN, CDR2 SVGIG, per germline (reference sequence). The CDR3 is made up of 14 amino acids. Trimming cost V 4 bases and J 1 base, with 14 bases left between them. CDR3 protein: CAWKLWGRSYEQYF. The CDR3 DNA follows: TGTGCCTGGAAGCTCTGGGGTAGGTCCTACGAGCAGTACTTC. Together with reference TRBV30 and TRBJ2-7, the CDR3 gives the full variable domain: SQTIHQWPATLVQPVGSPLSLECTVEGTSNPNLYWYRQAAGRGLQLLFYSVGIGQISSEVPQNLSASRPQDRQFILSSKKLLLSDSGFYLCAWKLWGRSYEQYFGPGTRLTVT.

The chain employs TRBV7-9 and TRBJ2-1; 10 nucleotides agree with TRBD2. The CDR3 runs to 16 residues. The germline gives CDR1 SEHNR, CDR2 FQNEAQ (reference sequence). The ends lost 5 bases at V and 2 bases at J; junction bases unmatched: 6. CDR3 coding DNA: TGTGCCAGCAGCCAACGGAGCGGGGGGGCCTACAATGAGCAGTTCTTC. Protein: CASSQRSGGAYNEQFF.

The chain combines TRBV18 with TRBJ2-1; no reliable D call. CDR1 and CDR2 from the germline V gene are KGHSH and LQKENI. This CDR3 comprises 12 residues. The V and J ends lost 2 bases and 8 bases respectively, with 7 bases between them. Here the CDR3 reads CASSPNRDEQFF. For the CDR3, the DNA is TGTGCCAGCTCACCAAATCGGGATGAGCAGTTCTTC.

This clone was seen once. The V and J genes are TRBV24-1 and TRBJ1-5, with a tentative D call TRBD1 (5 bases). The CDR3 consists of 15 residues. The germline gives CDR1 KGHDR, CDR2 SFDVKD. V was shortened by 9 bases and J by 0 bases, with 14 bases between the two germline ends. The CDR3 DNA reads as TGTGCCACCGACGGACACATCTATAGCAATCAGCCCCAGCATTTT. Its translation: CATDGHIYSNQPQHF.